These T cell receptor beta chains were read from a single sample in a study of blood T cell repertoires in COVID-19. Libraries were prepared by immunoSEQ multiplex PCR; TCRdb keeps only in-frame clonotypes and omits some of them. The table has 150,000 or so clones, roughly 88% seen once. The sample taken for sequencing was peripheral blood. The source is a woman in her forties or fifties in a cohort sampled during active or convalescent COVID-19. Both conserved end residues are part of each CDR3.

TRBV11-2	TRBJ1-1	CASSLRTGNTEAFF
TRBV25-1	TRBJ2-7	CASSVQGTEQYF
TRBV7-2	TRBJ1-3	CASTLAGAGVTTGNTIYF
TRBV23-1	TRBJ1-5	CASSHPTGCNQPQHF
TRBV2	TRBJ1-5	CASQELQGAFQPQHF
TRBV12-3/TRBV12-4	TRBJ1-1	CASSFSVNTEAFF
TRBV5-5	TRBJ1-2	CASSLSLDRGVYGYTF
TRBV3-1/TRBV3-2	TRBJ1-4	CASSAQRTICREKLFF
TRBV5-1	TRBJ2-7	CASSLAGTGQYEQYF
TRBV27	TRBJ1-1	CASSLNGNTEAFF
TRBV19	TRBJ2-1	CASSIGPMDGGPRNEQFF
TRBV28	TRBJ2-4	CASSFGGTKNIQYF
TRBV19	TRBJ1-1	CASSIGKGARFTEAFF
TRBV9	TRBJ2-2	CASSPLRTSGGNGELFF
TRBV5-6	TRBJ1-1	CASSLTTGVFTEAFF
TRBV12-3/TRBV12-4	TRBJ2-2	CASSFYTGELFF
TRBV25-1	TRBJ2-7	CASSDPRGSYEQYF
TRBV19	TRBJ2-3	CASSIDRAGRGTQYF
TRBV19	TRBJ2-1	CASSDLRVRDYNEQFF
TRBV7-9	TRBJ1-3	CASSLDRGSGNTIYF
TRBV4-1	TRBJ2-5	CASSQAGQRQETQYF
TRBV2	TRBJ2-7	CASRRTGSSYEQYF